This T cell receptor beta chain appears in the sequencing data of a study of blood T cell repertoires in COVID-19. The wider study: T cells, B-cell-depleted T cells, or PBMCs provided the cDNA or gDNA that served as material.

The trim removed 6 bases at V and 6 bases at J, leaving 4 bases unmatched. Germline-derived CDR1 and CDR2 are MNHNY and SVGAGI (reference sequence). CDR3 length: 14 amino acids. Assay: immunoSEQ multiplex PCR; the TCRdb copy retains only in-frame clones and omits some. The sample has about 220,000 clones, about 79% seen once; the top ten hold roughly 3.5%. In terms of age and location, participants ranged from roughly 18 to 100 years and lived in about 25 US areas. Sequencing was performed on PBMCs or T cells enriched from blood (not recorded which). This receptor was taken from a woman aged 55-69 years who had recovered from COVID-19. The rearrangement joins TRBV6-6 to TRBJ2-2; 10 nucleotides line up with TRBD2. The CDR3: CASRPSGSPGELFF. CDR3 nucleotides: TGTGCCAGCAGACCTAGCGGGAGCCCCGGGGAGCTGTTTTTT.